One and the same sample provided the 8 T cell receptor beta chains below, sequenced in a study of monozygotic twins with inflammatory bowel disease. Reprocessing the 5' RACE reads, TCRdb reports a single entry for every CDR3 protein and omits DNA. The data show 300,000 to 400,000 distinct CDR3 sequences, and the top ten clones hold around 2%. The specimen sequenced was blood. These receptors all come from a human donor with ulcerative colitis or Crohn's disease, or a healthy co-twin of an affected twin (not recorded which).

This chain joins TRBV6-1 and TRBJ2-4; TCRdb's D gene call, TRBD1, goes unchecked for lack of DNA. CDR3 size: 13 residues. In germline, CDR1 is MNHNS, CDR2 SASEGT. The CDR3 reads CASTEDGQNIQYF.

The chain has TRBV12-3 or TRBV12-4 and TRBJ1-2. This CDR3 has 17 residues. CDR3 amino acids: CASALTSFWYTNYGYTF.

The chain recombines TRBV5-4 with TRBJ1-2; the D call from TCRdb, TRBD1, cannot be confirmed without DNA. Germline loops: CDR1 SGHNT, CDR2 YYREEE (reference sequence). The CDR3 covers 16 residues. CDR3 residues: CASSLDGAQRAYGYTF.

The V and J genes are TRBV4-1 and TRBJ1-5. Per germline, CDR1 MGHRA and CDR2 YSYEKL. The CDR3 has 15 amino acids. CDR3 region: CASSLGRRGNQPQHF.

The chain recombines TRBV30 with TRBJ1-1; TCRdb picks TRBD1, but there is no DNA to check that call. Germline loops: CDR1 GTSNPN, CDR2 SVGIG (reference sequence). CDR3 length equals 17 residues. The chain's CDR3 is CAWSVGFLSRDNPEAFF.

This sequence joins TRBV18 and TRBJ2-3. This CDR3 has 11 amino acids. Germline loops: CDR1 KGHSH, CDR2 LQKENI. The CDR3: CASSPSDTQYF.

The J gene is TRBJ2-2, the V gene TRBV7-8; TCRdb returns TRBD2, unconfirmable since there is no DNA. The CDR3 is made up of 15 amino acids. Germline V gene sequence: CDR1 SGHVS, CDR2 FQNEAQ. CDR3 region: CASSFPGLYTGELFF. The whole variable domain, remainder taken from reference TRBV7-8 and TRBJ2-2, is GAGVSQSPRYKVAKRGQDVALRCDPISGHVSLFWYQQALGQGPEFLTYFQNEAQLDKSGLPSDRFFAERPEGSVSTLKIQRTQQEDSAVYLCASSFPGLYTGELFFGEGSRLTVL.

This chain links TRBV29-1 with TRBJ2-1; TCRdb gives TRBD2 as the D gene, but with no DNA this cannot be confirmed. The germline gives CDR1 SQVTM, CDR2 ANQGSEA. The CDR3 totals 14 residues. The CDR3 here is CSVVASGRGNEQFF.